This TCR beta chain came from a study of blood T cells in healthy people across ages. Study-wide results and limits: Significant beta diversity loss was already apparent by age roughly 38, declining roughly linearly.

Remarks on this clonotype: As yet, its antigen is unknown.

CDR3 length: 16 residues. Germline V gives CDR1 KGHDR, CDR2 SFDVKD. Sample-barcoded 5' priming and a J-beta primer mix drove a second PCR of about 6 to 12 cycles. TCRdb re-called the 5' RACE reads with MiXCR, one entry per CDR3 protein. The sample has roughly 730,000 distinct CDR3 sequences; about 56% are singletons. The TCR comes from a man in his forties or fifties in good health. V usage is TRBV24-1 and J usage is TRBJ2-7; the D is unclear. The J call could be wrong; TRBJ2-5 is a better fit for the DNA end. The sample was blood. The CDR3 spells CATSDVRPPKMETQYF. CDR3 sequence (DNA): TGTGCCACCAGTGACGTCAGACCCCCAAAGATGGAGACCCAGTACTTC.